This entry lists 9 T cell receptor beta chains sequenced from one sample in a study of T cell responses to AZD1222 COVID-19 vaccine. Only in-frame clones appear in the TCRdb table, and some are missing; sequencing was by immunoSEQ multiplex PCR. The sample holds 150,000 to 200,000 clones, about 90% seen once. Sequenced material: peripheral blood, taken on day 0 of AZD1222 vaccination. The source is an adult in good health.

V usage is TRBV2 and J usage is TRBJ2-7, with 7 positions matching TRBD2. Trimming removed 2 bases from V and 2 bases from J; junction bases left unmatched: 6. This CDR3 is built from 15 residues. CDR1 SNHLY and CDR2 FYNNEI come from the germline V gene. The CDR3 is CASSELSSGAYEQYF. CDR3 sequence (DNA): TGTGCCAGCAGTGAACTATCAAGCGGGGCCTACGAGCAGTACTTC.

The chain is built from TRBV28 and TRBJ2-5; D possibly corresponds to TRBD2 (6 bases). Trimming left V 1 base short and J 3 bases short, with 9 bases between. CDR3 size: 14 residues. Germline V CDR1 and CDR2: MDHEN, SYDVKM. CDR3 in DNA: TGTGCCAGCAGTTTATTCGGGAGAGAAGAGACCCAGTACTTC. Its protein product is CASSLFGREETQYF.

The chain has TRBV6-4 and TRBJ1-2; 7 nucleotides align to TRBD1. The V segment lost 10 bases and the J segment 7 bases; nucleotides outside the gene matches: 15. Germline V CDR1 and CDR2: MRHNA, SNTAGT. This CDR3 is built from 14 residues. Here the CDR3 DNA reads TGTGCCACCAACGACGGCAGGGGGTTCGGTGGCTACACCTTC. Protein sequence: CATNDGRGFGGYTF.

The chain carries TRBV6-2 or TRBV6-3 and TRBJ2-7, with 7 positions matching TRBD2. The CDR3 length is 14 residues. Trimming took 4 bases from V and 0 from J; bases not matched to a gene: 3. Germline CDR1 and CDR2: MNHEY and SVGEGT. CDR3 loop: CASSSGGSSYEQYF. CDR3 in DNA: TGTGCCAGCAGTTCAGGCGGGAGCTCCTACGAGCAGTACTTC.

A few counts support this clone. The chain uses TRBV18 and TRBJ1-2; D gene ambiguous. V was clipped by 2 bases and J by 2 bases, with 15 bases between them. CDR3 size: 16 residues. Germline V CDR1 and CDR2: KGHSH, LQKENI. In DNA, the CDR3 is TGTGCCAGCTCACCAGTACCGGGCCTAGGGAACTATGGCTACACCTTC. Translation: CASSPVPGLGNYGYTF.

The CDR3 region has the DNA TGTGCCAGCAGTTTCCGGACCAGATCTGGAAACACCATATATTTT. Protein: CASSFRTRSGNTIYF. This rearrangement joins TRBV28 to TRBJ1-3, with unresolved D. CDR1 and CDR2 from the germline V gene are MDHEN and SYDVKM. The CDR3 contains 15 residues. The V and J ends lost 3 bases and 1 base respectively, with 10 bases between them.

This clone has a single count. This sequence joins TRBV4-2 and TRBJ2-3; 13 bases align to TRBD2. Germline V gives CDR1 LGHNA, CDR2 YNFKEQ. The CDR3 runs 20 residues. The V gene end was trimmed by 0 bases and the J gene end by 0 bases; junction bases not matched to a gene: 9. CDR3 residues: CASSQEMRTSGGYSTDTQYF. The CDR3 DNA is TGTGCCAGCAGCCAAGAAATGCGGACTAGCGGGGGCTATAGCACAGATACGCAGTATTTT.

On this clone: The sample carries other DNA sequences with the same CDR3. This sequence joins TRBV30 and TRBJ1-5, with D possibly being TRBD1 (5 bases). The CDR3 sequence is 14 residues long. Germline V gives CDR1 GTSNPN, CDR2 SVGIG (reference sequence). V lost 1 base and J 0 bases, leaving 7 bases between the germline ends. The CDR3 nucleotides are TGTGCCTGGAGTGAGGGGAATAGCAATCAGCCCCAGCATTTT. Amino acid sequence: CAWSEGNSNQPQHF.

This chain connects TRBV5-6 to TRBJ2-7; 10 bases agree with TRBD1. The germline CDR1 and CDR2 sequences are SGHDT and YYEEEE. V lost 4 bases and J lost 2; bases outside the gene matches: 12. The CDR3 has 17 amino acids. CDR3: CASSRTGTGDFTYEQYF. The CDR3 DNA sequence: TGTGCCAGCAGCCGGACCGGGACAGGGGACTTTACCTACGAGCAGTACTTC.